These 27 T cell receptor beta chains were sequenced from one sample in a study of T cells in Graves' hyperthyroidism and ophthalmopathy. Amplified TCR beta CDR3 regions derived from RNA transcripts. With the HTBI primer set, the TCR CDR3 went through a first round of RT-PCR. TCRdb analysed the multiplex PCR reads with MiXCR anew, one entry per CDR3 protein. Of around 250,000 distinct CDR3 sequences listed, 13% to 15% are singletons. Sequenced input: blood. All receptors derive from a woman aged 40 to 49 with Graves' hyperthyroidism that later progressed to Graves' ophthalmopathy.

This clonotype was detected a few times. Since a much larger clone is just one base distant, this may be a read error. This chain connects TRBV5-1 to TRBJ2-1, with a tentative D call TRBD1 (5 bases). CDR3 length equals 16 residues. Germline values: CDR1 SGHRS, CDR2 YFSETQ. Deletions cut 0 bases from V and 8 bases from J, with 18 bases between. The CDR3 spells CASSLAPQQVYDEQFF. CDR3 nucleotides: TGCGCCAGCAGCTTGGCCCCCCAACAGGTTTACGATGAGCAGTTCTTC. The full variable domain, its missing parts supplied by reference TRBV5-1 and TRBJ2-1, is KAGVTQTPRYLIKTRGQQVTLSCSPISGHRSVSWYQQTPGQGLQFLFEYFSETQRNKGNFPGRFSGRQFSNSRSEMNVSTLELGDSALYLCASSLAPQQVYDEQFFGPGTRLTVL.

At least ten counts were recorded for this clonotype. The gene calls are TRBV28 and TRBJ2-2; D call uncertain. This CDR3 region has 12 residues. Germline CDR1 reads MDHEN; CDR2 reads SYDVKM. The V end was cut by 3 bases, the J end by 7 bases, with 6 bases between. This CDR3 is CASSLSHGELFF. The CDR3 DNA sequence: TGTGCCAGCAGTTTGAGTCACGGGGAGCTGTTTTTT.

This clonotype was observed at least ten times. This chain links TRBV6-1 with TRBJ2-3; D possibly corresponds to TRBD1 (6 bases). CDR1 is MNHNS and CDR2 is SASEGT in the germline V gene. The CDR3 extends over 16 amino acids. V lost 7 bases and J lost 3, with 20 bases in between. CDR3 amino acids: CASNNKQGVETDTQYF. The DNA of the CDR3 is TGTGCCAGCAATAATAAACAGGGAGTCGAGACAGATACGCAGTATTTT.

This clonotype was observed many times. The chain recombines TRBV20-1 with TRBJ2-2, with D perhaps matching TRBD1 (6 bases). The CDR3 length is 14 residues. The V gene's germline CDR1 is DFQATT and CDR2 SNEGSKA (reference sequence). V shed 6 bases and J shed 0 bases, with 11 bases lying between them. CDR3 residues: CSAGDTANTGELFF. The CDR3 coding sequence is TGCAGTGCCGGGGACACCGCGAACACCGGGGAGCTGTTTTTT.

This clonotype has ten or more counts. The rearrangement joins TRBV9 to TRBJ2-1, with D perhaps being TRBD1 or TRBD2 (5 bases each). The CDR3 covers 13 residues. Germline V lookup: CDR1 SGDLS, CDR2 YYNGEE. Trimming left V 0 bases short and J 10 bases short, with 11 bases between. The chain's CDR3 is CASSVGGFGEQFF. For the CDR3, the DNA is TGTGCCAGCAGCGTAGGGGGGTTTGGAGAGCAGTTCTTC.

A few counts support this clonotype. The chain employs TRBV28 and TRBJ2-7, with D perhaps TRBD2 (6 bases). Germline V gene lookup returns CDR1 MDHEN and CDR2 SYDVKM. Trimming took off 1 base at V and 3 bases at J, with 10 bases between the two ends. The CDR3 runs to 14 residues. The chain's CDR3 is CASSLSGAIYEQYF. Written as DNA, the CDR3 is TGTGCCAGCAGTTTATCGGGAGCTATCTACGAGCAGTACTTC.

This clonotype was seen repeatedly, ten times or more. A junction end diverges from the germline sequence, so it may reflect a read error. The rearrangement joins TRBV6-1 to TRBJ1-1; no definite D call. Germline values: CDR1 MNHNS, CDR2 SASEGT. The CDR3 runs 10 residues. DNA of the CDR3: TGTGCCAGCCGTGAGGTTGAAGCTTTCTTT. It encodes CASREVEAFF.

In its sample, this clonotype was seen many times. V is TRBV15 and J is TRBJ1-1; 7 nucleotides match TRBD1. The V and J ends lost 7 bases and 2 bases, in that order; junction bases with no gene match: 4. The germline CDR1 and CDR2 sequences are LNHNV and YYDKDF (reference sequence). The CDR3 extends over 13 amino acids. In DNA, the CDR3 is TGTGCCACCACTCGGGACAGCAACACTGAAGCTTTCTTT. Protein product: CATTRDSNTEAFF.

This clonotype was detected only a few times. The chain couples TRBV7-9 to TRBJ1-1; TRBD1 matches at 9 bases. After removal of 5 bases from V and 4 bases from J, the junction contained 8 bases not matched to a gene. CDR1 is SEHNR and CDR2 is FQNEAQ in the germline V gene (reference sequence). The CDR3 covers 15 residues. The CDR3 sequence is CASSPGQGRVTEAFF. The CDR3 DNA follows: TGTGCCAGCAGCCCGGGACAGGGTAGAGTCACTGAAGCTTTCTTT.

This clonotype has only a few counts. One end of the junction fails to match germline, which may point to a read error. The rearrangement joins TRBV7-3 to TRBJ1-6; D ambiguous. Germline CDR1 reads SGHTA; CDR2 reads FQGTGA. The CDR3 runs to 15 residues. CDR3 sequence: CASSSGRIGNPPLHF. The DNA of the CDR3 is TGTGCCAGCAGCTCCGGGAGGATCGGTAATCCACCCCTCCACTTT.

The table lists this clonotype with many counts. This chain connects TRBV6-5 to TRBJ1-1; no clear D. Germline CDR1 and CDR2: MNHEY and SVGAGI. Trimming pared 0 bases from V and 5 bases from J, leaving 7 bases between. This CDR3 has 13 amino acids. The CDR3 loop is CASSYSGGTEAFF. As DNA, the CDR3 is TGTGCCAGCAGTTACTCGGGAGGGACTGAAGCTTTCTTT.

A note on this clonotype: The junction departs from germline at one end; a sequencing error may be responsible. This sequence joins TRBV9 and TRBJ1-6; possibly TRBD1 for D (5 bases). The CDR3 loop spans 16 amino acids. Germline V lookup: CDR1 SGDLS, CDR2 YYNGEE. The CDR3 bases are TGTGCCAGCAGCGTAGGGTGGGACTCCTATAATGCACCCCTCCACTTT. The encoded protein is CASSVGWDSYNAPLHF. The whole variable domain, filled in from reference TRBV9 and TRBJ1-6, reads DSGVTQTPKHLITATGQRVTLRCSPRSGDLSVYWYQQSLDQGLQFLIQYYNGEERAKGNILERFSAQQFPDLHSELNLSSLELGDSALYFCASSVGWDSYNAPLHFGNGTRLTVT.

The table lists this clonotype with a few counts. CDR3 amino acids: CASTGTHHNTDTQYF. The CDR3 coding sequence is TGTGCCAGCACGGGGACCCACCATAACACAGATACGCAGTATTTT. The chain employs TRBV25-1 and TRBJ2-3; D tentatively fits TRBD1 or TRBD2 (5 bases each). Trimming stripped 7 bases from V and 2 bases from J, with 16 bases between. Per the germline V gene, CDR1 is MGHDK and CDR2 is SYGVNS. The CDR3 has 15 amino acids.

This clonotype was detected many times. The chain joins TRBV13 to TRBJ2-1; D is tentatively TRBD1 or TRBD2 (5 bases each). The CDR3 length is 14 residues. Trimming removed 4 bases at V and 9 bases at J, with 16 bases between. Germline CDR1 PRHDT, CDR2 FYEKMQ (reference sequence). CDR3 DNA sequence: TGTGCCAGCAGCTCGCCCGGGACCCTAGGTGAGCAGTTCTTC. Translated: CASSSPGTLGEQFF.

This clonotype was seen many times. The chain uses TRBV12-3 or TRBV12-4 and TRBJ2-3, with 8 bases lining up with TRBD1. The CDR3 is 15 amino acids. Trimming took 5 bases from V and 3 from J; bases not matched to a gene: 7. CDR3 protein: CASSTTGVFTDTQYF. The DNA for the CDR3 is TGTGCCAGCAGTACGACAGGGGTATTTACAGATACGCAGTATTTT.

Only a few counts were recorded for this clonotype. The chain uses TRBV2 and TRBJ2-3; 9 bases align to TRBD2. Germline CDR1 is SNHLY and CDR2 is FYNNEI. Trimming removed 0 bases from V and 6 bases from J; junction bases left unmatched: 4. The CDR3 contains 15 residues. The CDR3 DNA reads TGTGCCAGCAGTGAAGCGGCGGGAGGGTTCGATACGCAGTATTTT. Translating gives CASSEAAGGFDTQYF.

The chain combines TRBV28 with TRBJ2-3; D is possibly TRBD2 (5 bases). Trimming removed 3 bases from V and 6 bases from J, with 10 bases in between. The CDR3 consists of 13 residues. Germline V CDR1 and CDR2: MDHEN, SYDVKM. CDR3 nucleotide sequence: TGTGCCAGCAGTTTGAGGCGCGGGGATACGCAGTATTTT. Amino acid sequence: CASSLRRGDTQYF.

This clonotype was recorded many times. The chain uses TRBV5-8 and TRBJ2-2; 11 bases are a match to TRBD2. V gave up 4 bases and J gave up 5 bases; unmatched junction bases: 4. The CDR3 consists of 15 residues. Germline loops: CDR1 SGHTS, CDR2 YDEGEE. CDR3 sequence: CASSKLAGETGELFF. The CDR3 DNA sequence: TGTGCCAGCAGCAAACTAGCGGGAGAAACCGGGGAGCTGTTTTTT.

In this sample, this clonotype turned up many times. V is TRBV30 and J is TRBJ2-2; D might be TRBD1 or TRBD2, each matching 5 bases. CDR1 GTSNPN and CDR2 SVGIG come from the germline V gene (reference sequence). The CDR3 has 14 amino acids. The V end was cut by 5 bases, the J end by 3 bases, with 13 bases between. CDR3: CAWGEGTDTGELFF. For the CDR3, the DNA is TGTGCCTGGGGGGAAGGGACGGACACCGGGGAGCTGTTTTTT.

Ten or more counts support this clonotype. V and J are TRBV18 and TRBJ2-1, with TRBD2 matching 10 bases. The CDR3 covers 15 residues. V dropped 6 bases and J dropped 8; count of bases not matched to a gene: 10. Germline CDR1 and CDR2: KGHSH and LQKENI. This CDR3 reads CASSPPGAGGYEQFF. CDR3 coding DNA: TGTGCCAGCTCCCCCCCAGGAGCGGGAGGGTATGAGCAGTTCTTC.

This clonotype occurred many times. The CDR3 protein is CSARTGQTNTEAFF. CDR3 DNA: TGCAGTGCTAGAACGGGACAGACAAACACTGAAGCTTTCTTT. The rearrangement links TRBV20-1 to TRBJ1-1; 7 nucleotides match TRBD1. The CDR3 is 14 residues long. CDR1 DFQATT and CDR2 SNEGSKA come from the germline V gene (reference sequence). Losses at the gene ends were 2 bases for V and 2 bases for J; bases not matched to a gene: 5.

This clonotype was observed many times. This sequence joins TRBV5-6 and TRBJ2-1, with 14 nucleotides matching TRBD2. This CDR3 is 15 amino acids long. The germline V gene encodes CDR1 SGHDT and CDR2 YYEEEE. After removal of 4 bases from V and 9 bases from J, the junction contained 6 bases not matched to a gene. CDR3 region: CASSQGLAGEGEQFF. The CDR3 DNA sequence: TGTGCCAGCAGCCAGGGACTAGCGGGAGAAGGTGAGCAGTTCTTC.

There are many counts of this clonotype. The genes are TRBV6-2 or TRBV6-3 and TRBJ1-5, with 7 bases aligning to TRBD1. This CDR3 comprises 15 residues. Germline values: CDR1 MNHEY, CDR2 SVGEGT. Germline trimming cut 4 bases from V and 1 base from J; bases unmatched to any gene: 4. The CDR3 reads CASSWTGTSNQPQHF. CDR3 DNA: TGTGCCAGCAGTTGGACAGGCACGAGCAATCAGCCCCAGCATTTT.

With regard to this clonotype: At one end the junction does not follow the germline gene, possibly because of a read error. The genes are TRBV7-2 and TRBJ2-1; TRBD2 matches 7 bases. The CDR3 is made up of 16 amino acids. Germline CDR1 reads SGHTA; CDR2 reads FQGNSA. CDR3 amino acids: CASRLAGISSLNEQFF. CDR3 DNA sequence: TGTGCCAGCAGATTAGCGGGTATCTCTAGTCTCAATGAGCAGTTCTTC.

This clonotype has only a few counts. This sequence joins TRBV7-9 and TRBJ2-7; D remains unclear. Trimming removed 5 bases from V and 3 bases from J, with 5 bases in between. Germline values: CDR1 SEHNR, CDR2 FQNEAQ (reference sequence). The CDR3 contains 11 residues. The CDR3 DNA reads TGTGCCAGCAGCGAGCGCTACGAGCAGTACTTC. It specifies CASSERYEQYF.

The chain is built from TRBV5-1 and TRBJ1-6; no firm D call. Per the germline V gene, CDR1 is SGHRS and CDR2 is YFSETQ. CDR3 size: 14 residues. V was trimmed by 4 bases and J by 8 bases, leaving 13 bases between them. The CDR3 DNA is TGCGCCAGCAGCGTTAGGGATTTGTATTCACCCCTCCACTTT. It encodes CASSVRDLYSPLHF.

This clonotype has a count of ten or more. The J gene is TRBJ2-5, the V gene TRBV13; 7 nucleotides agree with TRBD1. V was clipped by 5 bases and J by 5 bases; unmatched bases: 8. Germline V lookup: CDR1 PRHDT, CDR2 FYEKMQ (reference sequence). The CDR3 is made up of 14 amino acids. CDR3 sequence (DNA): TGTGCCAGCAGCCCGCATGGGGGACAGGAGACCCAGTACTTC. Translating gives CASSPHGGQETQYF.